The 31 T cell receptor beta chains reported below all come from one sample, sequenced in a study of blood T cells in healthy people across ages (dated by TCRdb to 2013 to 2016). The library was prepared using 5' RACE. Sequencer: Illumina HiSeq 2500. A second PCR of about 7 to 12 cycles was performed with a sample-barcoded 5' primer and a J-beta primer mix. In TCRdb, the public reads were trimmed at Q25 with fastp and aligned with MiXCR, with productive beta chains retained. Each CDR3 protein gets just one entry, which takes the most common genes and DNA from the rows behind it. The table for this sample lists 730,000 or so distinct CDR3 sequences; approximately 40% of them were counted only once. The top ten clones comprise 25% to 35% of the sample. What was sequenced was blood. These receptors were obtained from a man aged 80 or over in good health.

The chain is built from TRBV27 and TRBJ2-1; D is unresolved. Between the trimmed V and J ends, which lost 0 bases and 0 bases, there was a span of 12 bases. Germline V gene lookup returns CDR1 MNHEY and CDR2 SMNVEV (reference sequence). This CDR3 has 17 amino acids. Here the CDR3 DNA reads TGTGCCAGCAGTTTATCCTCGACTGGGCGCTCCTACAATGAGCAGTTCTTC. It is translated as CASSLSSTGRSYNEQFF.

This clonotype has at least ten counts. This chain uses TRBV6-5 with TRBJ1-2; perhaps TRBD1 as D (5 bases). CDR3 length equals 13 residues. The V end lost 2 bases, the J end lost 1 base, and 5 bases lay between the germline ends. The germline V gene has CDR1 MNHEY and CDR2 SVGAGI. The CDR3: CASSYDSNYGYTF. For the CDR3, the DNA is TGTGCCAGCAGTTACGACAGTAACTATGGCTACACCTTC.

A few counts support this clonotype. V usage is TRBV7-2 and J usage is TRBJ2-3, with 9 positions matching TRBD1. Germline V gene data show CDR1 as SGHTA and CDR2 as FQGNSA. Trimming took 5 bases from V and 5 from J; bases not matched to a gene: 8. This CDR3 has 15 amino acids. CDR3 loop: CASSPGQGRIDTQYF. In nucleotides, the CDR3 is TGTGCCAGCAGCCCTGGACAGGGGAGGATAGATACGCAGTATTTT.

This chain links TRBV9 with TRBJ2-3, with a possible D match to TRBD1 (6 bases). V lost 0 bases and J 2 bases, leaving 10 bases between the germline ends. Germline V lookup: CDR1 SGDLS, CDR2 YYNGEE. The CDR3 extends over 15 amino acids. Written as DNA, the CDR3 is TGTGCCAGCAGCGTAGGGGACACCCACACAGATACGCAGTATTTT. Translating it yields CASSVGDTHTDTQYF. Full variable domain (remainder filled in from reference TRBV9 and TRBJ2-3): DSGVTQTPKHLITATGQRVTLRCSPRSGDLSVYWYQQSLDQGLQFLIQYYNGEERAKGNILERFSAQQFPDLHSELNLSSLELGDSALYFCASSVGDTHTDTQYFGPGTRLTVL.

The genes are TRBV7-9 and TRBJ2-1, with 9 nucleotides matching TRBD2. Germline V lookup: CDR1 SEHNR, CDR2 FQNEAQ (reference sequence). Trimming took 7 bases from V and 7 from J; bases not matched to a gene: 8. CDR3 length equals 14 residues. CDR3: CASNSGRTRNEQFF. CDR3 DNA: TGTGCCAGCAATAGCGGGAGAACTAGGAATGAGCAGTTCTTC. Together with reference TRBV7-9 and TRBJ2-1, the CDR3 gives the full variable domain: DTGVSQNPRHKITKRGQNVTFRCDPISEHNRLYWYRQTLGQGPEFLTYFQNEAQLEKSRLLSDRFSAERPKGSFSTLEIQRTEQGDSAMYLCASNSGRTRNEQFFGPGTRLTVL.

In its sample, this clonotype was seen a few times. V usage is TRBV20-1 and J usage is TRBJ2-1, with 11 bases identical to TRBD2. CDR1 and CDR2 from the germline V gene are DFQATT and SNEGSKA (reference sequence). The ends lost 6 bases at V and 9 bases at J; junction bases unmatched: 10. This CDR3 comprises 14 residues. CDR3 residues: CSAALAGEGGEQFF. The DNA for the CDR3 is TGCAGTGCCGCACTAGCGGGAGAAGGGGGTGAGCAGTTCTTC.

This clonotype was observed at least ten times. The chain is built from TRBV28 and TRBJ2-3, with unresolved D. The V gene's germline CDR1 is MDHEN and CDR2 SYDVKM. The V end was cut by 5 bases, the J end by 3 bases, with 6 bases between. The CDR3 contains 12 residues. The CDR3 sequence is CASSRATDTQYF. CDR3 in DNA: TGTGCCAGCAGTCGGGCGACAGATACGCAGTATTTT.

This clonotype was seen a handful of times. The junction departs from germline at one end; a sequencing error may be responsible. The genes are TRBV20-1 and TRBJ2-1; D gene ambiguous. CDR1 DFQATT and CDR2 SNEGSKA come from the germline V gene (reference sequence). This CDR3 is built from 12 residues. The CDR3 is CSARENYNEQFF. The DNA of the CDR3 is TGCAGTGCCAGAGAGAATTACAATGAGCAGTTCTTC.

This chain joins TRBV7-2 and TRBJ2-1; maybe TRBD2 (5 bases). The J call may be in error: the DNA end matches TRBJ2-7 better. The length of the CDR3 is 17 residues. CDR1 is SGHTA, CDR2 FQGNSA, per germline. Here the CDR3 reads CASNGGWKGIAYNEQYF. The DNA of the CDR3 is TGTGCCAGCAATGGAGGATGGAAGGGTATAGCCTACAATGAGCAGTACTTC.

The rearrangement joins TRBV7-2 to TRBJ2-1, with a weak D call TRBD2 (6 bases). V was clipped by 1 base and J by 7 bases, with 11 bases between them. The CDR3 has 14 residues. Per the germline V gene, CDR1 is SGHTA and CDR2 is FQGNSA. The CDR3 nucleotides are TGTGCCAGCAGCTTAGATTTGGCGGGGAATGAGCAGTTCTTC. Translated: CASSLDLAGNEQFF. The whole variable domain, filled in from reference TRBV7-2 and TRBJ2-1, reads GAGVSQSPSNKVTEKGKDVELRCDPISGHTALYWYRQSLGQGLEFLIYFQGNSAPDKSGLPSDRFSAERTGGSVSTLTIQRTQQEDSAVYLCASSLDLAGNEQFFGPGTRLTVL.

About this clonotype: At one end the junction does not follow the germline gene, possibly because of a read error. V is TRBV9 and J is TRBJ2-7, with TRBD1 as a possible D gene (7 bases). The germline gives CDR1 SGDLS, CDR2 YYNGEE. The CDR3 is 14 residues long. In DNA, the CDR3 is TGTGCCGGCAGCGTAGCGGAGACAGGGTACGAGCAGTACTTC. Amino acid sequence: CAGSVAETGYEQYF.

Details on this clonotype: At one of its ends the junction is not consistent with the germline gene, which may arise from a read error. The chain carries TRBV3-1 and TRBJ2-7; no clear D gene. The CDR3 is 13 amino acids. CDR1 and CDR2 from the germline V gene are LGHDT and YNNKEL (reference sequence). The DNA of the CDR3 is TGTGTCAGCAGCCTAGGCTACTCCTACGAGCAGTACTTC. It specifies CVSSLGYSYEQYF.

The V call is TRBV6-1, the J call TRBJ2-1; possibly TRBD1 or TRBD2 for D (6 bases each). The CDR3 sequence is 14 residues long. The germline V and J ends were trimmed by 4 bases and 5 bases, with 12 bases remaining between them. CDR1 and CDR2 (germline): MNHNS, SASEGT. The CDR3: CASSAWGADNEQFF. CDR3 nucleotides: TGTGCCAGCAGTGCGTGGGGGGCAGACAATGAGCAGTTCTTC.

The rearrangement links TRBV4-1 to TRBJ2-5, with 8 bases aligning to TRBD2. The V and J ends lost 1 base and 3 bases, in that order; junction bases with no gene match: 7. Germline V gene data show CDR1 as MGHRA and CDR2 as YSYEKL. This CDR3 contains 16 residues. CDR3 sequence: CASSQAPSGRKETQYF. Here the CDR3 DNA reads TGCGCCAGCAGCCAAGCCCCTAGCGGGCGTAAAGAGACCCAGTACTTC.

CDR3 loop: CASSSLGRNQPQHF. Here the CDR3 DNA reads TGTGCCAGCAGTTCTCTTGGGCGCAATCAGCCCCAGCATTTT. The rearrangement joins TRBV6-6 to TRBJ1-5; D unresolved. The germline V gene has CDR1 MNHNY and CDR2 SVGAGI (reference sequence). Trimming cost V 4 bases and J 2 bases, with 9 bases left between them. The CDR3 spans 14 residues.

The chain carries TRBV6-2 or TRBV6-3 and TRBJ2-5; 10 nucleotides match TRBD2. Germline trimming cut 0 bases from V and 1 base from J; bases unmatched to any gene: 11. Germline CDR1 is MNHEY and CDR2 is SVGEGT. CDR3 length equals 19 residues. The CDR3 protein is CASSYSRLAGVTCQETQYF. DNA of the CDR3: TGTGCCAGCAGTTACTCACGGCTAGCGGGGGTAACGTGCCAAGAGACCCAGTACTTC.

This chain links TRBV9 with TRBJ2-3; TRBD1 might be the D (6 bases). Germline lookup yields CDR1 SGDLS and CDR2 YYNGEE. V was shortened by 0 bases and J by 4 bases, with 12 bases between the two germline ends. CDR3 length equals 15 residues. The CDR3 protein is CASSVDWGRADTQYF. CDR3 coding DNA: TGTGCCAGCAGCGTAGATTGGGGGCGCGCAGATACGCAGTATTTT.

The chain joins TRBV7-2 to TRBJ1-1, with D possibly being TRBD1 (5 bases). The CDR3 length is 16 residues. From germline, CDR1 is SGHTA and CDR2 FQGNSA. Trimming pared 2 bases from V and 1 base from J, leaving 14 bases between. CDR3 loop: CASSLFIREANTEAFF. In DNA, the CDR3 is TGTGCCAGCAGCTTATTCATCAGGGAGGCGAACACTGAAGCTTTCTTT.

With regard to this clonotype: A much larger clone lies one base from this, so it may be a read error. This chain connects TRBV29-1 to TRBJ2-1; no clear D gene. The J call may be in error: the DNA end matches TRBJ2-7 better. The CDR3 sequence is 13 residues long. Germline values: CDR1 SQVTM, CDR2 ANQGSEA. The CDR3 loop is CSVDPTVYNEQYF. The CDR3 coding sequence is TGCAGCGTTGATCCGACTGTGTACAATGAGCAGTACTTC.

The chain is built from TRBV20-1 and TRBJ2-1, with 7 bases matching TRBD1. The CDR3 runs 13 residues. Per the germline V gene, CDR1 is DFQATT and CDR2 is SNEGSKA (reference sequence). Trimming removed 3 bases from V and 5 bases from J; junction bases left unmatched: 4. CDR3 nucleotides: TGCAGTGCTAGGGACAGGAGAAACAATGAGCAGTTCTTC. This encodes CSARDRRNNEQFF.

This clonotype was detected only a few times. The V call is TRBV20-1, the J call TRBJ1-1; D perhaps matches TRBD1 (6 bases). V lost 5 bases to trimming and J lost 0 bases, with 19 bases between them. Looked up from germline, CDR1 is DFQATT and CDR2 is SNEGSKA (reference sequence). This CDR3 contains 16 residues. For the CDR3, the DNA is TGCAGTGCTTCAGGGTCCAATGGGGGCCTGAACACTGAAGCTTTCTTT. Translation gives CSASGSNGGLNTEAFF.

The chain joins TRBV20-1 to TRBJ2-5, with 8 bases that match TRBD2. Germline V CDR1 and CDR2: DFQATT, SNEGSKA (reference sequence). The CDR3 totals 19 residues. V was clipped by 1 base and J by 6 bases; unmatched bases: 22. The CDR3 region is CSARALSRTSSSSIQTQYF. The CDR3 region has the DNA TGCAGTGCTAGAGCCCTATCGAGGACTAGCAGTTCTTCCATCCAGACCCAGTACTTC.

This clonotype was recorded a few times. The chain recombines TRBV28 with TRBJ2-7; 9 bases fit TRBD1. Per the germline V gene, CDR1 is MDHEN and CDR2 is SYDVKM. Trimming at V came to 4 bases and at J to 1 base, leaving 8 bases not matched to a gene. The CDR3 sequence is 16 residues long. DNA of the CDR3: TGTGCCAGCAGTTCCCACGGGACAGGGAATTCCTACGAGCAGTACTTC. It translates to CASSSHGTGNSYEQYF.

This clonotype has only a few counts. This CDR3 is CASSSQGLAGAYNEQYF. For the CDR3, the DNA is TGTGCCAGCAGCTCACAGGGACTAGCGGGAGCCTACAATGAGCAGTACTTC. The J gene is TRBJ2-1, the V gene TRBV7-2; TRBD2 matches at 14 bases. The DNA end is more similar to TRBJ2-7, so the J call may be wrong. The germline V gene encodes CDR1 SGHTA and CDR2 FQGNSA. CDR3 length: 17 residues.

This clonotype was seen only a few times. The chain links TRBV14 to TRBJ2-7, with 7 bases aligning to TRBD1. Trimming took 4 bases from V and 0 from J; bases not matched to a gene: 6. The germline gives CDR1 SGHDN, CDR2 FVKESK. This CDR3 has 15 amino acids. Here the CDR3 reads CASSLRDSRSYEQYF. The DNA of the CDR3 is TGTGCCAGCAGCCTCCGGGACAGCCGCTCCTACGAGCAGTACTTC.

Remarks on this clonotype: A much larger clone is a single base away; this may be a read error. The chain couples TRBV4-3 to TRBJ2-7; weak D call: TRBD1 (6 bases). V was cut by 2 bases and J by 5 bases, with 10 bases left in between. The germline CDR1 and CDR2 sequences are LGHNA and YSLEER. The CDR3 is 13 amino acids. CDR3 coding DNA: TGCGCCAGCAGCCAACTACAGGGACACGAGCAGTACTTC. This gives the protein CASSQLQGHEQYF.

The chain joins TRBV19 to TRBJ2-1; D perhaps matches TRBD1 (6 bases). Germline V gene sequence: CDR1 LNHDA, CDR2 SQIVND (reference sequence). The CDR3 is 12 residues long. Deletions cut 8 bases from V and 13 bases from J, with 18 bases between. CDR3: CASRQAGETQFF. CDR3 nucleotide sequence: TGTGCCAGTCGACAGGCAGGAGAGACCCAGTTCTTC.

V is TRBV20-1 and J is TRBJ2-1; TRBD1 aligns across 7 bases. With 7 bases clipped from V and 7 bases from J, the junction kept 7 bases outside the gene matches. The CDR3 is 12 amino acids. Germline values: CDR1 DFQATT, CDR2 SNEGSKA (reference sequence). The CDR3 is CSGKGGWNEQFF. In DNA form, the CDR3 reads TGCAGTGGTAAAGGGGGCTGGAATGAGCAGTTCTTC.

The chain links TRBV2 to TRBJ2-1; TRBD2 matches at 14 bases. Matching the DNA end better, TRBJ2-7 makes the J call doubtful. Germline CDR1 is SNHLY and CDR2 is FYNNEI. The CDR3 covers 16 residues. Written as DNA, the CDR3 is TGTGCCAGCAGGAGGACTAGCGGGGGGTCCTACAATGAGCAGTACTTC. Protein: CASRRTSGGSYNEQYF.

This chain joins TRBV28 and TRBJ2-7, with D perhaps matching TRBD1 (6 bases). This CDR3 has 13 amino acids. From germline, CDR1 is MDHEN and CDR2 SYDVKM. V was clipped by 5 bases and J by 4 bases, with 12 bases between them. CDR3 protein: CASSPIQGYEQYF. The CDR3 bases are TGTGCCAGCAGTCCAATACAGGGTTACGAGCAGTACTTC.

The rearrangement uses TRBV9 and TRBJ2-5; D remains unclear. The germline V gene encodes CDR1 SGDLS and CDR2 YYNGEE. This CDR3 is 14 amino acids long. The V gene lost 4 bases and the J gene lost 5 bases, with 15 bases spanning the gap. CDR3 DNA: TGTGCCAGCAGCCCGAGAACGTTGGTGGAGACCCAGTACTTC. It yields the protein CASSPRTLVETQYF.